These 11 T cell receptor beta chains share one sample of origin, sequenced in a study of blood T cell repertoires in COVID-19. The protocol was immunoSEQ multiplex PCR, while the TCRdb copy is restricted to in-frame clones and leaves out a portion. In the table there are around 29,000 clones, approximately 85% of which are singletons. Source material: peripheral blood. The receptors shown here come from a woman older than 75 with COVID-19, enrolled during active disease.

This clone was detected only a few times. The J gene is TRBJ1-2, the V gene TRBV14, with a weak D call TRBD1 (5 bases). Germline CDR1 reads SGHDN; CDR2 reads FVKESK. The CDR3 is 15 amino acids. V was cut by 4 bases and J by 7 bases, with 19 bases left in between. The CDR3 DNA reads as TGTGCCAGCAGCCCCCGGCAGTTCAAGGGGTCTGGCTACACCTTC. Its protein product is CASSPRQFKGSGYTF.

The V gene is TRBV18, the J gene TRBJ2-7, with 8 positions matching TRBD1. The CDR3 is made up of 17 amino acids. V trimming: 6 bases; J trimming: 2 bases; junction bases outside the gene matches: 15. Looked up from germline, CDR1 is KGHSH and CDR2 is LQKENI. CDR3 amino acids: CASSRVIGQGSPYEQYF. The DNA for the CDR3 is TGTGCCAGCTCCCGCGTAATCGGACAGGGCAGCCCCTACGAGCAGTACTTC.

This chain links TRBV27 with TRBJ2-5; D is uncertain. Trimming left V 3 bases short and J 1 base short, with 9 bases between. Germline CDR1 and CDR2: MNHEY and SMNVEV (reference sequence). The CDR3 is 14 amino acids. CDR3 protein: CASSFLGVQETQYF. The CDR3, as DNA: TGTGCCAGCAGTTTTCTAGGAGTCCAAGAGACCCAGTACTTC.

This clone was picked up one time. The chain carries TRBV18 and TRBJ2-3, with TRBD1 matching over 9 bases. The CDR3 has 16 amino acids. Trimming took 0 bases from V and 4 from J; bases not matched to a gene: 5. Germline V lookup: CDR1 KGHSH, CDR2 LQKENI. CDR3 sequence reads: CASSPPGTGRADTQYF. The CDR3 DNA follows: TGTGCCAGCTCACCACCTGGGACAGGGCGGGCAGATACGCAGTATTTT.

This sequence joins TRBV5-1 and TRBJ1-2; 7 bases are a match to TRBD1. The CDR3 spans 12 residues. The V segment lost 4 bases and the J segment 8 bases; nucleotides outside the gene matches: 5. Per the germline V gene, CDR1 is SGHRS and CDR2 is YFSETQ. CDR3 loop: CASSPTGDGYTF. CDR3 coding DNA: TGCGCCAGCAGCCCTACAGGGGACGGCTACACCTTC.

J is TRBJ2-2 and V is TRBV19, with 8 bases aligning to TRBD1. The ends lost 7 bases at V and 6 bases at J; junction bases unmatched: 13. The CDR3 consists of 16 residues. Per germline, CDR1 LNHDA and CDR2 SQIVND (reference sequence). The CDR3 sequence: CASTPPNARGPGELFF. The DNA for the CDR3 is TGTGCCAGTACCCCCCCCAACGCCAGGGGGCCCGGGGAGCTGTTTTTT.

The rearrangement uses TRBV15 and TRBJ1-5; the D is unclear. CDR3 length: 14 amino acids. Per germline, CDR1 LNHNV and CDR2 YYDKDF (reference sequence). V lost 8 bases, J lost 0 bases, and 11 bases lay in between. The CDR3 region has the DNA TGTGCCACCGGGAGGGATTATAGCAATCAGCCCCAGCATTTT. Its protein product is CATGRDYSNQPQHF.

This chain uses TRBV5-1 with TRBJ2-3; D possibly corresponds to TRBD2 (6 bases). V lost 1 base and J 1 base, leaving 10 bases between the germline ends. CDR3 length: 15 residues. In germline, CDR1 is SGHRS, CDR2 YFSETQ. For the CDR3, the DNA is TGCGCCAGCAGCTTGTCCGGGGGTCGCACAGATACGCAGTATTTT. This gives the protein CASSLSGGRTDTQYF.

The V call is TRBV18, the J call TRBJ2-7, with 10 bases matching TRBD1. Germline-derived CDR1 and CDR2 are KGHSH and LQKENI. With 1 base clipped from V and 10 bases from J, the junction kept 4 bases outside the gene matches. The length of the CDR3 is 13 residues. The CDR3 nucleotides read TGTGCCAGCTCACCACGGGACAGGGGAATTCAGTACTTC. Residues: CASSPRDRGIQYF.

This clone was picked up a small number of times. J is TRBJ1-2 and V is TRBV3-1 (or the pseudogene TRBV3-2); a possible D gene is TRBD1 (5 bases). The CDR3 is made up of 16 amino acids. CDR1 and CDR2 (germline): LGHDT, YNNKEL (reference sequence). Trimming pared 2 bases from V and 4 bases from J, leaving 17 bases between. CDR3 coding DNA: TGTGCCAGCAGCCAAACCCCTAGGGGCGACATCTATGGCTACACCTTC. Its protein is CASSQTPRGDIYGYTF.

The V call is TRBV7-8, the J call TRBJ1-1; D is uncertain. Trimming stripped 0 bases from V and 1 base from J, with 6 bases between. Germline CDR1 and CDR2: SGHVS and FQNEAQ. This CDR3 is 14 amino acids long. The CDR3 loop reads CASSLARKNTEAFF. CDR3 in DNA: TGTGCCAGCAGCTTAGCGCGGAAGAACACTGAAGCTTTCTTT.